This TCR beta chain was sequenced for a study of T-cell reconstitution after alpha-beta-depleted transplantation in children (dated by TCRdb to 2015 to 2016). With respect to the entire study: Using TCR repertoire profiling, the study followed T-cell immune reconstitution in a quantitative way in children after TCRalphabeta/CD19-depleted allogeneic hematopoietic cell transplantation.

As concerns this clonotype: The target of this receptor is not known. Qualities for individual bases were not recorded, and no much larger clone is one base off.

Here is what the overall study found, with its caveats: The apparently early alphabetaT-cell count recovery about two months after transplant was reportedly dependent on only several hundred rapidly expanded clones derived from non-depleted graft cells. Hyperexpanded clone frequencies declined over subsequent months; after one year, T-cell counts and TCRbeta diversity were mostly attributed to newly produced T cells. In some patients, high TCRbeta diversity at day 60 was attributed to recipient T cells and intrathymic progenitors that had survived conditioning.

According to the study, the label for this sample's treatment or condition signals: allogeneic hematopoietic cell transplantation with graft depleted of TCRalphabeta T cells and CD19 B cells. Transplant recipients were children who received TCRalphabeta/CD19-depleted allogeneic hematopoietic cell grafts. Sequences SNHLY (CDR1) and FYNNEI (CDR2) are obtained from the germline V gene. V was cut back by 4 bases and J by 2 bases, leaving a gap of 11 bases between them. The CDR3 covers 14 residues, taking in both the cysteine and the phenylalanine. Only the CDR3 region is kept as DNA, spanning 42 bases read in frame from base 1. Library preparation was by PCR. The sequencer listed for this sample is Illumina HiSeq 2500. TCR library preparation used molecular barcoding, with unique molecular identifiers applied to normalize quantification of the TCRbeta repertoire. In TCRdb, the public reads were trimmed at Q25 with fastp and aligned with MiXCR, with productive beta chains retained. When rows share a CDR3 protein, they turn into one entry using the most common DNA and genes. This sample gives 580,000 or so distinct CDR3 sequences in total; roughly 24% of them show up just once. Jointly, the top ten make up roughly 13% of the sample.

The input for sequencing was PBMCs, mostly from graft donor cells, taken 360 days after TCRalphabeta/CD19-depleted stem cell transplant. This receptor chain uses TRBV2 and TRBJ2-5; no D segment can be confidently identified. This sequence was found in a boy younger than two who had a stem cell transplant for acute myeloid leukemia, so the T cells may come from the graft donor. The CDR3 has the sequence CASSAVTSQETQYF. The base sequence is TGTGCCAGCAGTGCCGTGACCTCTCAAGAGACCCAGTACTTC.